This is a list of T cell receptor beta chains from one sample in a study of T cells in Graves' hyperthyroidism and ophthalmopathy. TCRdb redid the calling of the multiplex PCR reads with MiXCR, one entry per CDR3 protein. The data show approximately 370,000 distinct CDR3 sequences, with about a sixth seen just once and roughly 35% held by the top ten. What was sequenced was blood. The receptors derive from a woman aged 25 to 39 with Graves' hyperthyroidism that later progressed to Graves' ophthalmopathy. The CDR3 runs from the conserved cysteine through the conserved F or W. The order of the fields is J gene, V gene, clone size, D gene, CDR3 protein, CDR3 DNA. D genes are given only for firm matches. The size of a clone is reported for some rows only, either as once, few or many, or as a class for expanded clones.

J gene: TRBJ1-6; V gene: TRBV2; clone size: many; D gene: .; CDR3 protein: CASHSDNSPLHF; CDR3 DNA: TGTGCCAGCCACTCAGATAATTCACCCCTCCACTTT
J gene: TRBJ2-1; V gene: TRBV29-1; clone size: many; D gene: TRBD2; CDR3 protein: CSVEKGSGSHEQFF; CDR3 DNA: TGCAGCGTTGAAAAAGGTAGCGGGAGCCATGAGCAGTTCTTC
J gene: TRBJ2-5; V gene: TRBV2; clone size: many; D gene: TRBD1; CDR3 protein: CASNQGALGETQYF; CDR3 DNA: TGTGCCAGCAATCAGGGGGCCCTCGGTGAGACCCAGTACTTC
J gene: TRBJ2-2; V gene: TRBV12-3/TRBV12-4; clone size: many; D gene: TRBD1; CDR3 protein: CASRPPLGQGLTGELFF; CDR3 DNA: TGTGCCAGCAGGCCTCCCCTGGGACAGGGTCTCACCGGGGAGCTGTTTTTT
J gene: TRBJ2-2; V gene: TRBV11-3; clone size: many; D gene: .; CDR3 protein: CASSRRGINTGELFF; CDR3 DNA: TGTGCCAGCAGCCGCAGAGGGATTAACACCGGGGAGCTGTTTTTT
J gene: TRBJ1-6; V gene: TRBV11-2; clone size: many; D gene: .; CDR3 protein: CASSVDNSPLHF; CDR3 DNA: TGTGCCAGCAGCGTAGATAATTCACCCCTCCACTTT
J gene: TRBJ1-1; V gene: TRBV19; clone size: many; D gene: .; CDR3 protein: CASREGNTEAFF; CDR3 DNA: TGTGCCAGTAGAGAGGGAAACACTGAAGCTTTCTTT
J gene: TRBJ2-1; V gene: TRBV27; clone size: many; D gene: TRBD2; CDR3 protein: CATRLAGDNEQFF; CDR3 DNA: TGTGCCACACGACTAGCGGGGGACAATGAGCAGTTCTTC
J gene: TRBJ2-5; V gene: TRBV14; clone size: few; D gene: .; CDR3 protein: CASSQTPGGWYF; CDR3 DNA: TGTGCCAGCAGCCAGACGCCGGGCGGCTGGTACTTC
J gene: TRBJ1-4; V gene: TRBV20-1; clone size: .; D gene: .; CDR3 protein: CSARRATNEKLFF; CDR3 DNA: TGCAGTGCTAGACGGGCAACTAATGAAAAACTGTTTTTT
J gene: TRBJ1-6; V gene: TRBV9; clone size: many; D gene: .; CDR3 protein: CASTPSSYNSPLHF; CDR3 DNA: TGTGCCAGTACGCCCAGCTCCTATAATTCACCCCTCCACTTT
J gene: TRBJ1-3; V gene: TRBV7-2; clone size: many; D gene: TRBD1; CDR3 protein: CASSPMDRGDLGNTIYF; CDR3 DNA: TGTGCCAGCAGTCCCATGGACAGGGGGGATCTTGGAAACACCATATATTTT
J gene: TRBJ2-3; V gene: TRBV7-9; clone size: many; D gene: .; CDR3 protein: CASSSSATDTQYF; CDR3 DNA: TGTGCCAGCAGCTCCTCGGCCACAGATACGCAGTATTTT
J gene: TRBJ2-2; V gene: TRBV7-2; clone size: few; D gene: .; CDR3 protein: CASSLEGGSGELFF; CDR3 DNA: TGTGCCAGCAGCTTAGAGGGGGGGTCCGGGGAGCTGTTTTTT
J gene: TRBJ2-1; V gene: TRBV9; clone size: few; D gene: .; CDR3 protein: CASSVEGRGLANNEQFF; CDR3 DNA: TGTGCCAGCAGCGTAGAGGGGAGGGGGCTAGCGAACAATGAGCAGTTCTTC
J gene: TRBJ2-1; V gene: TRBV5-1; clone size: many; D gene: .; CDR3 protein: CASSNGHNEQFF; CDR3 DNA: TGCGCCAGCAGCAACGGGCACAATGAGCAGTTCTTC
J gene: TRBJ2-2; V gene: TRBV4-1; clone size: few; D gene: .; CDR3 protein: CASSDGQREYHNTGELFF; CDR3 DNA: TGCGCCAGCTCGGATGGACAGAGAGAATATCATAACACCGGGGAGCTGTTTTTT
J gene: TRBJ2-2; V gene: TRBV19; clone size: .; D gene: .; CDR3 protein: CASSIGRDINTGELFF; CDR3 DNA: TGTGCCAGTAGTATAGGGAGGGACATTAACACCGGGGAGCTGTTTTTT
J gene: TRBJ2-1; V gene: TRBV3-1; clone size: many; D gene: .; CDR3 protein: CASSQGTGRVNEQFF; CDR3 DNA: TGTGCCAGCAGCCAAGGGACCGGCAGGGTCAATGAGCAGTTCTTC
J gene: TRBJ1-1; V gene: TRBV5-1; clone size: many; D gene: .; CDR3 protein: CASSLANTQGEAFF; CDR3 DNA: TGCGCCAGCAGCTTGGCCAATACGCAGGGGGAAGCTTTCTTT
J gene: TRBJ2-3; V gene: TRBV7-2; clone size: few; D gene: TRBD2; CDR3 protein: CASSLVLTGGFTDTQYF; CDR3 DNA: TGTGCCAGCAGCTTAGTGTTGACGGGGGGGTTCACAGATACGCAGTATTTT
J gene: TRBJ1-1; V gene: TRBV3-1; clone size: .; D gene: .; CDR3 protein: CASISPGGLYAEAFF; CDR3 DNA: TGTGCCAGCATCTCCCCGGGGGGCCTCTACGCGGAAGCTTTCTTT
J gene: TRBJ1-1; V gene: TRBV19; clone size: many; D gene: .; CDR3 protein: CASSMGYGNTEAFF; CDR3 DNA: TGTGCCAGTAGTATGGGGTATGGGAACACTGAAGCTTTCTTT
J gene: TRBJ2-5; V gene: TRBV6-1; clone size: .; D gene: .; CDR3 protein: CASSEEAGVQETQYF; CDR3 DNA: TGTGCCAGCAGTGAAGAGGCAGGAGTTCAAGAGACCCAGTACTTC
J gene: TRBJ2-1; V gene: TRBV28; clone size: .; D gene: TRBD2; CDR3 protein: CASSLFFAPSGSSYNEQFF; CDR3 DNA: TGTGCCAGCAGTTTATTTTTCGCGCCTAGCGGGAGCTCCTACAATGAGCAGTTCTTC
J gene: TRBJ2-5; V gene: TRBV5-1; clone size: many; D gene: .; CDR3 protein: CASSLSGGPETQYF; CDR3 DNA: TGCGCCAGCAGCTTGTCCGGGGGGCCAGAGACCCAGTACTTC
J gene: TRBJ1-1; V gene: TRBV11-2; clone size: .; D gene: TRBD1; CDR3 protein: CASSLAGGNAEAFF; CDR3 DNA: TGTGCCAGCAGCTTAGCAGGGGGCAACGCTGAAGCTTTCTTT
J gene: TRBJ1-6; V gene: TRBV7-9; clone size: many; D gene: .; CDR3 protein: CASSLTTPPALGSPLHF; CDR3 DNA: TGTGCCAGCAGCTTAACCACGCCTCCGGCTTTGGGGTCACCCCTCCACTTT
J gene: TRBJ2-1; V gene: TRBV13; clone size: few; D gene: .; CDR3 protein: CASSLGGRDEGNEQFF; CDR3 DNA: TGTGCCAGCAGCTTAGGGGGCAGGGATGAGGGCAATGAGCAGTTCTTC
J gene: TRBJ2-1; V gene: TRBV6-5; clone size: many; D gene: .; CDR3 protein: CASSYLGDTYNEQFF; CDR3 DNA: TGTGCCAGCAGTTACCTCGGGGACACATACAATGAGCAGTTCTTC
J gene: TRBJ2-1; V gene: TRBV12-3/TRBV12-4; clone size: many; D gene: TRBD2; CDR3 protein: CASRRTSGSRDEQFF; CDR3 DNA: TGTGCCAGCAGGAGGACTAGCGGGAGTCGGGATGAGCAGTTCTTC